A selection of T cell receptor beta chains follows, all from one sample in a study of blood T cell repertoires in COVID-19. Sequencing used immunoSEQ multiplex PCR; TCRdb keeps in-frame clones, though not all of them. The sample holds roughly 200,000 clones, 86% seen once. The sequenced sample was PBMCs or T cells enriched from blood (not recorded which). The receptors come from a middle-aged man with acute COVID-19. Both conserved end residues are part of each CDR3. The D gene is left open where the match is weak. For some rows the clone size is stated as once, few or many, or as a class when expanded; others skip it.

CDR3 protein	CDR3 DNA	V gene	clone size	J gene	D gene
CASSFTSTTGRNQPQHF	TGTGCCAGCAGCTTTACCTCCACTACAGGGCGCAATCAGCCCCAGCATTTT	TRBV13	.	TRBJ1-5	.
CASSLVREITWNQPQHF	TGTGCCAGCAGTTTGGTCAGGGAAATTACGTGGAATCAGCCCCAGCATTTT	TRBV28	.	TRBJ1-5	.
CAISRQRDSYEQYF	TGTGCCATCAGTCGACAGCGGGACTCCTACGAGCAGTACTTC	TRBV10-3	.	TRBJ2-7	TRBD2
CSVDRAGAWVTEAFF	TGCAGCGTTGATCGGGCGGGGGCATGGGTCACTGAAGCTTTCTTT	TRBV29-1	few	TRBJ1-1	.
CAIWDSSSGNTIYF	TGTGCCATCTGGGACTCTTCCTCTGGAAACACCATATATTTT	TRBV10-3	.	TRBJ1-3	.
CASSEQGPTYEQYF	TGTGCCAGCAGTGAACAGGGTCCTACCTACGAGCAGTACTTC	TRBV2	few	TRBJ2-7	.
CASSPAETGVEKLFF	TGTGCCAGCAGCCCAGCCGAGACAGGGGTTGAAAAACTGTTTTTT	TRBV4-2	.	TRBJ1-4	TRBD1
CASSPGQNNQPQHF	TGTGCCAGCAGCCCCGGACAGAACAATCAGCCCCAGCATTTT	TRBV2	.	TRBJ1-5	.
CASSLGLGRDRAGRNTEAFF	TGTGCCAGCAGCTTGGGGTTGGGCCGGGACAGGGCTGGCCGGAACACTGAAGCTTTCTTT	TRBV7-3	.	TRBJ1-1	TRBD1
CASSSRGGYNSPLHF	TGTGCCAGCAGTTCACGGGGGGGCTATAATTCACCCCTCCACTTT	TRBV27	.	TRBJ1-6	.
CASSQVGTGNGYTF	TGTGCCAGCAGCCAAGTGGGGACAGGGAATGGCTACACCTTC	TRBV3-1/TRBV3-2	.	TRBJ1-2	TRBD1
CASSQASRLLTDTQYF	TGTGCCAGCAGCCAGGCGTCGCGGCTCCTCACAGATACGCAGTATTTT	TRBV3-1/TRBV3-2	.	TRBJ2-3	.
CASSVATTGYEQYF	TGTGCCAGCAGCGTAGCTACTACGGGTTACGAGCAGTACTTC	TRBV9	.	TRBJ2-7	.
CASSLAGAGNQPQHF	TGTGCCAGCAGCTTAGCAGGGGCTGGGAATCAGCCCCAGCATTTT	TRBV11-2	few	TRBJ1-5	.
CASSQDPGAGRPQHF	TGCGCCAGCAGCCAAGATCCTGGGGCCGGGCGGCCCCAGCATTTT	TRBV4-1	once	TRBJ1-5	.
CASSTNTLPNYGYTF	TGTGCCAGCAGTACAAACACCTTACCTAACTATGGCTACACCTTC	TRBV27	.	TRBJ1-2	.
CASSAGDTFYGYTF	TGCGCCAGCAGCGCGGGCGACACGTTCTATGGCTACACCTTC	TRBV5-1	.	TRBJ1-2	.
CASSQFPGPGETQYF	TGTGCCAGCAGCCAATTTCCGGGCCCGGGGGAGACCCAGTACTTC	TRBV3-1/TRBV3-2	.	TRBJ2-5	.
CASSSYSDRGYEQYF	TGTGCCAGCAGCTCTTATTCCGACAGGGGTTACGAGCAGTACTTC	TRBV7-6	many	TRBJ2-7	TRBD1
CASSFAAFEQFF	TGTGCCAGCAGTTTTGCGGCCTTTGAGCAGTTCTTC	TRBV2	.	TRBJ2-1	.
CASSFGDNSPLHF	TGCGCCAGCAGTTTCGGGGATAATTCACCCCTCCACTTT	TRBV4-1	.	TRBJ1-6	.
CATSRDSPSTGTGAYEQYF	TGTGCCACCAGCAGAGATTCCCCATCGACCGGGACAGGGGCCTACGAGCAGTACTTC	TRBV15	.	TRBJ2-7	TRBD1
CASSSGTSEKEQFF	TGTGCCAGCAGTTCCGGGACTAGCGAGAAAGAGCAGTTCTTC	TRBV2	.	TRBJ2-1	TRBD2
CASRKTQSTQYF	TGTGCCAGCAGAAAAACCCAGTCTACGCAGTATTTT	TRBV2	.	TRBJ2-3	.
CASSARGPEKLFF	TGTGCCAGCAGTGCGAGGGGGCCTGAAAAACTGTTTTTT	TRBV12-3/TRBV12-4	.	TRBJ1-4	TRBD1
CAWTRAGNTIYF	TGTGCCTGGACACGGGCTGGAAACACCATATATTTT	TRBV30	.	TRBJ1-3	.
CASSKSSQRTHEQYF	TGTGCCAGCAGCAAATCGTCTCAAAGAACTCACGAGCAGTACTTC	TRBV21-1	.	TRBJ2-7	.
CASSLLAGAVNEQFF	TGTGCCAGCAGCTTACTAGCGGGAGCTGTCAATGAGCAGTTCTTC	TRBV11-2	.	TRBJ2-1	TRBD2
CASSQGINYGYTF	TGTGCCAGCTCACAGGGTATAAACTATGGCTACACCTTC	TRBV6-4	.	TRBJ1-2	.
CAIRGSEGQAFF	TGTGCCATTAGAGGGTCGGAGGGTCAAGCTTTCTTT	TRBV10-3	.	TRBJ1-1	.
CASSQDELAVYNEQFF	TGTGCCAGCAGCCAAGACGAACTAGCGGTTTACAATGAGCAGTTCTTC	TRBV4-2	.	TRBJ2-1	TRBD2
CASSEVSGAAYNEQFF	TGTGCCAGCAGTGAGGTTTCGGGAGCGGCCTACAATGAGCAGTTCTTC	TRBV2	.	TRBJ2-1	.